The entry below gives a single T cell receptor (beta chain) sequence along with its context. The protocol was immunoSEQ multiplex PCR, while the TCRdb copy is restricted to in-frame clones and leaves out a portion. In the table there are nearly 600,000 clones, 95% to 96% of which are singletons. The sample is drawn from a study of shared clonotypes between healthy human individuals. The naive CD8 subset, CD45RO-negative cells positively selected for CCR7, excluded terminally differentiated effector memory CD45RA+ cells. V dropped 6 bases and J dropped 7 bases, with 7 bases sitting between them. This CDR3 contains 12 residues. CDR1 is MNHEY and CDR2 is SVGAGI in the germline V gene.

The sample taken for sequencing was naive CD8+ T cells sorted from blood. This receptor was obtained from a woman aged 30 to 39 in good health. The chain is built from TRBV6-5 and TRBJ1-6; D is unresolved. CDR3 coding DNA: TGTGCCAGCAGCACACAAAATTCACCCCTCCACTTT. It is translated as CASSTQNSPLHF.